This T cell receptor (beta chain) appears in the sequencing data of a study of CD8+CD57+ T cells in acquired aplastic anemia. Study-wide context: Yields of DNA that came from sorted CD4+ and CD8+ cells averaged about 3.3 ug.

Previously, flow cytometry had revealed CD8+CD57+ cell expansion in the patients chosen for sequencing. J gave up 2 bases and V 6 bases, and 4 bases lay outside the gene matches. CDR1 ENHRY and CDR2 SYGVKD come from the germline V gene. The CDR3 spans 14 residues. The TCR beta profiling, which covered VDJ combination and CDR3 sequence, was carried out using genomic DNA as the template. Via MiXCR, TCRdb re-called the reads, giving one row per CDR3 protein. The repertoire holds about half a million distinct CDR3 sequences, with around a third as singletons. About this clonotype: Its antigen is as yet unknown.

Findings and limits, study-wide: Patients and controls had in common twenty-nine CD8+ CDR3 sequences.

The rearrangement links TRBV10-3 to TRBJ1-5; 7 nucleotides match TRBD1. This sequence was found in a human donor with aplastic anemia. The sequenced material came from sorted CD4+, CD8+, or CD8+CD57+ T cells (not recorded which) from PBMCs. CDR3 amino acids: CAISPGQGNQPQHF. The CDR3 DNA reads TGTGCCATCAGCCCTGGACAGGGCAATCAGCCCCAGCATTTT.